One sample yielded the 8 T cell receptor beta chains listed below, sequenced in a study of blood T cell repertoires in COVID-19. Clones were read by immunoSEQ multiplex PCR, and TCRdb kept only the in-frame ones, dropping some. This sample yields 200,000 to 250,000 clones, of which 86% are seen a single time; around 12% belongs to the top ten. The sample taken for sequencing was peripheral blood. The source of these receptors is an elderly man with acute or convalescent COVID-19.

The chain uses TRBV27 and TRBJ2-5; the D gene is possibly TRBD1 (6 bases). This CDR3 contains 13 residues. V shed 5 bases and J shed 5 bases, with 12 bases lying between them. Germline-derived CDR1 and CDR2 are MNHEY and SMNVEV (reference sequence). The CDR3 region has the DNA TGTGCCAGCAGTCCCCGTCAGGGGGAGACCCAGTACTTC. Protein sequence: CASSPRQGETQYF.

The V gene is TRBV3-1 (or the pseudogene TRBV3-2), the J gene TRBJ2-7, with a weak D call TRBD1 (6 bases). The CDR3 has 16 residues. Looked up from germline, CDR1 is LGHDT and CDR2 is YNNKEL (reference sequence). Trimming took off 5 bases at V and 9 bases at J, with 26 bases between the two ends. The CDR3 is CASSNAGVIAGWGQYF. As DNA, the CDR3 is TGTGCCAGCAGCAACGCAGGGGTGATCGCAGGGTGGGGGCAGTACTTC.

The V and J genes are TRBV13 and TRBJ2-7, with 10 bases matching TRBD2. The germline V gene encodes CDR1 PRHDT and CDR2 FYEKMQ (reference sequence). This CDR3 spans 13 amino acids. Trimming took 1 base from V and 6 from J; bases not matched to a gene: 0. The CDR3 is CASSLVAGGEQYF. Written as DNA, the CDR3 is TGTGCCAGCAGCTTAGTAGCGGGAGGCGAGCAGTACTTC.

V usage is TRBV5-1 and J usage is TRBJ1-1, with D unresolved. The V end was cut by 0 bases, the J end by 2 bases, with 11 bases between. CDR3 length: 15 residues. Germline assignment: CDR1 SGHRS and CDR2 YFSETQ. CDR3 sequence reads: CASSLAGGVNTEAFF. The CDR3, as DNA: TGCGCCAGCAGCTTGGCCGGCGGGGTAAACACTGAAGCTTTCTTT. The variable domain in full, completed from reference TRBV5-1 and TRBJ1-1, reads KAGVTQTPRYLIKTRGQQVTLSCSPISGHRSVSWYQQTPGQGLQFLFEYFSETQRNKGNFPGRFSGRQFSNSRSEMNVSTLELGDSALYLCASSLAGGVNTEAFFGQGTRLTVV.

The chain joins TRBV5-1 to TRBJ1-4, with TRBD1 as a possible D gene (5 bases). CDR1 SGHRS and CDR2 YFSETQ come from the germline V gene. This CDR3 spans 15 amino acids. Trimming left V 0 bases short and J 8 bases short, with 14 bases between. This CDR3 is CASSLGPGEGEKLFF. DNA of the CDR3: TGCGCCAGCAGCTTGGGACCGGGGGAGGGGGAAAAACTGTTTTTT.

This clone was seen just once. V usage is TRBV10-3 and J usage is TRBJ2-3; no firm D call. The V gene lost 4 bases and the J gene lost 5 bases, with 7 bases spanning the gap. CDR1 and CDR2 from the germline V gene are ENHRY and SYGVKD. The CDR3 spans 12 residues. For the CDR3, the DNA is TGTGCCATCAGTGGTACTGTAGATACGCAGTATTTT. Protein product: CAISGTVDTQYF.

The chain is built from TRBV4-3 and TRBJ1-2; 7 positions match TRBD1. J gave up 6 bases and V 4 bases, and 14 bases lay outside the gene matches. The V gene's germline CDR1 is LGHNA and CDR2 YSLEER. This CDR3 region has 16 residues. In DNA, the CDR3 is TGCGCCAGCAGCCCATCCGGGACAGAAAACGTAAATGGCTACACCTTC. This encodes CASSPSGTENVNGYTF.

The rearrangement uses TRBV2 and TRBJ2-3; D may be TRBD1 (6 bases). The V gene's germline CDR1 is SNHLY and CDR2 FYNNEI. There are 15 residues in the CDR3. V was clipped by 7 bases and J by 0 bases, with 14 bases between them. The CDR3 DNA reads as TGTGCCAGCAACCGGGACACTTATAGCACAGATACGCAGTATTTT. It encodes CASNRDTYSTDTQYF.